One sample yielded the 17 T cell receptor beta chains listed below, sequenced in a study of T cells in women clearing cervical HPV infection. Data came from immunoSEQ multiplex PCR; TCRdb stores just in-frame clones and leaves some out. The specimen's table records about 31,000 clones. The sequencing sample was made of blood buffy coat. These receptors were taken from a woman between 18 and 69 years old with a cervical HPV16 infection that either progressed to CIN3+ or cleared (not recorded which).

Notes on this clone: The CDR3 end falls 3 residues outside the read, so it is completed with the germline J gene. This chain uses TRBV18 with TRBJ2-5, with 10 nucleotides matching TRBD2. Germline CDR1 reads KGHSH; CDR2 reads LQKENI. This CDR3 comprises 16 residues. V gave up 2 bases and J gave up 1 base; unmatched junction bases: 4. Partial CDR3 DNA: TGTGCCAGCTCACCATGGGCTAGCGGGGGCCAAGAGACC. Translating it yields CASSPWASGGQET. The whole CDR3 sequence reads CASSPWASGGQETQYF.

About this clone itself: Read sequence stops 3 residues before the CDR3 end, and the germline J gene provides the missing end. This specimen includes other DNA sequences encoding the same CDR3. V and J are TRBV20-1 and TRBJ1-2; 8 bases are shared with TRBD1. Germline values: CDR1 DFQATT, CDR2 SNEGSKA (reference sequence). The V gene end was trimmed by 6 bases and the J gene end by 2 bases; junction bases not matched to a gene: 20. The CDR3 is 18 residues long. The CDR3 here is CSADILSPGTGTNYGYTF. The part of the CDR3 DNA that was read is TGCAGTGCGGATATATTAAGTCCCGGGACAGGTACGAACTATGGC.

As concerns this clone: The DNA ends 3 residues before the CDR3 does, and the rest of the CDR3 is filled in from the germline J gene. V gene TRBV2 combines with J gene TRBJ2-5, with 7 bases that match TRBD2. Per the germline V gene, CDR1 is SNHLY and CDR2 is FYNNEI. V lost 2 bases and J lost 2; bases outside the gene matches: 2. The CDR3 is 14 amino acids. CDR3 region: CASSEYGGQETQYF. The part of the CDR3 DNA that was read is TGTGCCAGCAGTGAATACGGGGGGCAAGAGACC.

As regards this clone: The CDR3 is cut off 3 residues early in the read; its end comes from the germline J gene. This chain links TRBV20-1 with TRBJ2-1, with D perhaps TRBD1 (5 bases). Trimming cost V 6 bases and J 6 bases, with 6 bases left between them. The CDR3 length is 10 residues. Germline CDR1 DFQATT, CDR2 SNEGSKA (reference sequence). The CDR3 region is CSAQGNEQFF. The CDR3 DNA, read in part, is TGCAGTGCGCAGGGCAATGAG.

On this clone: The CDR3 is cut off 3 residues early in the read; its end comes from the germline J gene. The J gene is TRBJ1-1, the V gene TRBV5-1; no clear D. V shed 7 bases and J shed 4 bases, with 17 bases lying between them. Germline-derived CDR1 and CDR2 are SGHRS and YFSETQ. The CDR3 extends over 14 amino acids. The covered CDR3 bases are TGCGCCAGCCGGCCCGAGCCAGAGGGCACTGAA. Residues: CASRPEPEGTE. Given in full, the CDR3 is CASRPEPEGTEAFF.

Worth noting for this clone: The read terminates 3 residues before the CDR3 end, so the remaining end is supplied by the germline J gene. This sequence joins TRBV18 and TRBJ1-6; D possibly corresponds to TRBD1 (6 bases). Trimming took 4 bases from V and 7 from J, leaving 8 bases between them. This CDR3 has 13 residues. Germline V lookup: CDR1 KGHSH, CDR2 LQKENI. This CDR3 is CASSRQGNSPLHF. CDR3 DNA, as far as it was read: TGTGCCAGCTCACGTCAGGGGAATTCACCC.

As concerns this clone: The read terminates 3 residues ahead of where the CDR3 ends, so the germline J gene completes it. V is TRBV4-2 and J is TRBJ1-4; unclear D gene. V lost 0 bases, J lost 5 bases, and 13 bases lay in between. CDR3 size: 16 residues. Germline V gives CDR1 LGHNA, CDR2 YNFKEQ. Incomplete CDR3 DNA: TGTGCCAGCAGCCAAGAAAGCGGCAGGACGAATGAAAAA. Translating it yields CASSQESGRTNEK. The complete CDR3 protein is CASSQESGRTNEKLFF.

On this clone: The read ends 3 residues before the CDR3 terminus; that terminus is restored from the germline J gene. The rearrangement joins TRBV19 to TRBJ2-7, with 9 bases identical to TRBD1. The length of the CDR3 is 13 residues. V lost 10 bases to trimming and J lost 0 bases; unmatched junction nucleotides: 4. Germline CDR1 is LNHDA and CDR2 is SQIVND (reference sequence). The sequenced CDR3 bases are TGTGCCACTAGACAGGGGGTCTCCTACGAG. It yields the protein CATRQGVSYE. The entire CDR3 is CATRQGVSYEQYF.

On this clone itself: The read finishes 3 residues shy of the CDR3 end, and the germline J gene is used to complete it. V and J are TRBV20-1 and TRBJ2-3, with D perhaps matching TRBD1 (5 bases). CDR3 size: 15 residues. Germline loops: CDR1 DFQATT, CDR2 SNEGSKA (reference sequence). Partial CDR3 DNA: TGCAGTGCTAGAGATCCGAACAGGCCACAAGAGACG. It specifies CSARDPNRPQET. The full CDR3 reads CSARDPNRPQETQYF.

For this clone: Read data end 3 residues before the CDR3 end; the end is taken from the germline J gene. This sequence joins TRBV19 and TRBJ1-2, with a tentative D call TRBD1 (5 bases). The germline CDR1 and CDR2 sequences are LNHDA and SQIVND (reference sequence). The CDR3 runs 15 residues. CDR3 DNA (partial): TGTGCCAGTAGCCCTAGCGGGGGGAACTCCTACGAC. It specifies CASSPSGGNSYD. The CDR3, in full, reads CASSPSGGNSYDYTF.

Concerning this clone: The read gets to within 3 residues of the CDR3 end, and the germline J gene fills in the rest. V usage is TRBV20-1 and J usage is TRBJ2-2; 7 positions match TRBD1. Germline lookup yields CDR1 DFQATT and CDR2 SNEGSKA (reference sequence). The CDR3 has 15 residues. Incomplete CDR3 DNA: TGCAGTGCAGGGGACAGCCACTCTGGGGCCAACGTG. It is translated as CSAGDSHSGANV. The complete CDR3 reads CSAGDSHSGANVLFF.

As to this clone: The sequenced fragment ends 3 residues before the CDR3 boundary, so the rest is inferred from the germline J gene. V is TRBV19 and J is TRBJ1-5; D ambiguous. CDR3 length equals 13 residues. Trimming shortened V by 3 bases and J by 5 bases, and 8 bases separated the two germline ends. Germline lookup yields CDR1 LNHDA and CDR2 SQIVND (reference sequence). CDR3 sequence reads: CASSILNHQPQHF. The CDR3 bases that were read are TGTGCCAGTAGTATTCTAAACCATCAGCCC.

Notes on this clone: The CDR3 end is not reached by the read, which stops 3 residues before it; the germline J gene fills it in. This chain uses TRBV10-3 with TRBJ1-1, with 7 nucleotides matching TRBD1. Germline CDR1 is ENHRY and CDR2 is SYGVKD. The length of the CDR3 is 13 residues. Germline trimming cut 10 bases from V and 3 bases from J; bases unmatched to any gene: 8. CDR3 amino acids: CATADRVDTEAFF. The part of the CDR3 DNA that was read is TGTGCCACGGCCGACAGGGTGGACACTGAA.

A remark on this clone: Read coverage stops 3 residues before the CDR3 terminus; the germline J gene supplies the remainder. The chain recombines TRBV5-4 with TRBJ2-3, with 8 nucleotides matching TRBD2. V dropped 6 bases and J dropped 2; count of bases not matched to a gene: 8. The germline V gene encodes CDR1 SGHNT and CDR2 YYREEE (reference sequence). This CDR3 contains 15 residues. This chain's CDR3 is CASKTGTRNTDTQYF. CDR3 DNA (partial): TGTGCCAGCAAAACCGGGACTAGAAACACAGATACG.

As regards this clone: Coverage ceases 3 residues before the CDR3 finishes, and the germline J gene fills in the end. This chain connects TRBV2 to TRBJ1-1; 7 bases match TRBD1. Germline CDR1 SNHLY, CDR2 FYNNEI. The CDR3 extends over 13 amino acids. V trimming: 9 bases; J trimming: 0 bases; junction bases outside the gene matches: 4. The covered CDR3 bases are TGTGCCAGTGGGACAGCCATGAACACTGAA. It is translated as CASGTAMNTE. The CDR3 reads in full as CASGTAMNTEAFF.

Comment on this clone: Read data end 3 residues before the CDR3 end; the end is taken from the germline J gene. The chain couples TRBV7-8 to TRBJ1-2; 7 nucleotides agree with TRBD1. CDR1 is SGHVS, CDR2 FQNEAQ, per germline. Trimming at V came to 5 bases and at J to 4 bases, leaving 4 bases not matched to a gene. The CDR3 consists of 13 residues. This chain's CDR3 is CASSRDSRYGYTF. The covered CDR3 bases are TGTGCCAGCAGCCGGGACAGCCGCTATGGC.

Concerning this clone: The read finishes 3 residues shy of the CDR3 end, and the germline J gene is used to complete it. This chain joins TRBV20-1 and TRBJ2-7; D might be TRBD1 (6 bases). The CDR3 has 15 residues. The V end lost 0 bases, the J end lost 5 bases, and 17 bases lay between the germline ends. From germline, CDR1 is DFQATT and CDR2 SNEGSKA (reference sequence). CDR3 loop: CSARDMGVGGNEQYF. The CDR3 bases that were read are TGCAGTGCTAGAGATATGGGCGTTGGGGGCAACGAG.